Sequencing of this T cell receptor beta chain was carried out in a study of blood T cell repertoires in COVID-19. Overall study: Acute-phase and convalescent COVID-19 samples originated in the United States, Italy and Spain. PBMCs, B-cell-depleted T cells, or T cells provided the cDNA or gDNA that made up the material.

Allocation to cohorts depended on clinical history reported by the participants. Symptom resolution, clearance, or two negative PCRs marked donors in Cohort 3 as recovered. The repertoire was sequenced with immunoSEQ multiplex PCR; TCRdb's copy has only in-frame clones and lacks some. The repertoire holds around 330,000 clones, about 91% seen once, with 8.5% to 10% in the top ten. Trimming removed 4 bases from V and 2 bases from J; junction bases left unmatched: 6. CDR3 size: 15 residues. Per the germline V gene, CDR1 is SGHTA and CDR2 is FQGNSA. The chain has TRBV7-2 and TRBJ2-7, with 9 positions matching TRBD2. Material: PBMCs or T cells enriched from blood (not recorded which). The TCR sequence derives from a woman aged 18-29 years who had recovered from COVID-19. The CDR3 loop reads CASSYLAGETYEQYF. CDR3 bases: TGTGCCAGCAGCTACTTAGCGGGGGAGACCTACGAGCAGTACTTC.